Listed here is a single TCR beta chain. This sample was included in a study of cytomegalovirus exposure and HLA in healthy donors. Germline V CDR1 and CDR2: LNHDA, SQIVND (reference sequence). V lost 5 bases, J lost 0 bases, and 3 bases stayed unmatched. The CDR3 has 15 amino acids. Researchers ran the PCR with 60 Vbeta and 13 Jbeta primers. Generated by immunoSEQ multiplex PCR, the TCRdb table keeps only in-frame clones and is missing some. The sample has 100,000 to 150,000 clones, approximately 85% seen once. Sequenced: PBMCs. The gene calls are TRBV19 and TRBJ2-1; 8 bases line up with TRBD2. The TCR originated in a boy between 10 and 17 years old in good health and CMV-seronegative. Written as DNA, the CDR3 is TGTGCCAGTAGTGGGCTAGCGGGCTCCTACAATGAGCAGTTCTTC. This encodes CASSGLAGSYNEQFF.